Presented here are 27 T cell receptor beta chains from one specimen sequenced in a study of shared clonotypes between healthy human individuals. Naive CD8 cells lacked CD45RO and underwent positive selection for CCR7, leaving out terminally differentiated effector memory CD45RA+ cells. This table comes from immunoSEQ multiplex PCR, and its TCRdb copy is limited to in-frame clones, with some not included. This table has around 2,000,000 clones, 85% to 95% appearing once. Sequenced input: naive CD8+ T cells from PBMCs. Receptors originate from a man aged 18 to 29 in good health. Some clones in this sample may be carry-over from other donors' samples.

The V gene is TRBV11-2, the J gene TRBJ2-7, with a possible D match to TRBD1 (6 bases). The CDR3 is made up of 15 amino acids. V lost 5 bases to trimming and J lost 3 bases, with 17 bases between them. From germline, CDR1 is SGHAT and CDR2 FQNNGV. The CDR3 loop reads CASSPLLGRGYEQYF. CDR3 sequence (DNA): TGTGCCAGCAGCCCACTTCTGGGCAGGGGCTACGAGCAGTACTTC.

The chain links TRBV9 to TRBJ1-1; TRBD1 might be the D (5 bases). CDR3 length: 16 residues. The V end lost 3 bases, the J end lost 1 base, and 16 bases lay between the germline ends. Germline CDR1 SGDLS, CDR2 YYNGEE. Here the CDR3 DNA reads TGTGCCAGCAGCGCCGGGGCGCAAGGAAGGAACACTGAAGCTTTCTTT. Its translation: CASSAGAQGRNTEAFF.

The chain has TRBV29-1 and TRBJ1-4; 8 positions match TRBD1. The CDR3 sequence is 13 residues long. V lost 7 bases to trimming and J lost 7 bases; unmatched junction nucleotides: 8. Per the germline V gene, CDR1 is SQVTM and CDR2 is ANQGSEA. DNA for the CDR3: TGCAGCGCCGAGACAGGGGAGAGTGAAAAACTGTTTTTT. Amino acids: CSAETGESEKLFF.

The V gene is TRBV7-2, the J gene TRBJ2-1, with 7 bases lining up with TRBD2. This CDR3 has 18 amino acids. The V gene end was trimmed by 2 bases and the J gene end by 0 bases; junction bases not matched to a gene: 10. Germline lookup yields CDR1 SGHTA and CDR2 FQGNSA. For the CDR3, the DNA is TGTGCCAGCAGCTTAACGAGCGGGATCGTCGGCTCCTACAATGAGCAGTTCTTC. Translating it yields CASSLTSGIVGSYNEQFF.

The table lists this clone with a count of one. The chain has TRBV7-8 and TRBJ2-7, with a weak D call TRBD1 (5 bases). The V end lost 5 bases, the J end lost 0 bases, and 11 bases lay between the germline ends. The CDR3 is 14 amino acids. Germline-derived CDR1 and CDR2 are SGHVS and FQNEAQ. The CDR3 bases are TGTGCCAGCAGCGGCGACAGAGCCTCCTACGAGCAGTACTTC. It encodes CASSGDRASYEQYF.

The gene calls are TRBV7-3 and TRBJ2-3; D possibly corresponds to TRBD2 (6 bases). The CDR3 has 17 residues. CDR1 SGHTA and CDR2 FQGTGA come from the germline V gene. V was clipped by 6 bases and J by 3 bases, with 22 bases between them. CDR3 in amino acids: CASSLSEASEGTDTQYF. The CDR3 nucleotides read TGTGCCAGCAGTCTGAGTGAGGCCTCGGAGGGGACAGATACGCAGTATTTT.

The chain couples TRBV9 to TRBJ1-3, with 7 bases matching TRBD1. Germline V CDR1 and CDR2: SGDLS, YYNGEE. V dropped 4 bases and J dropped 2; count of bases not matched to a gene: 6. The CDR3 sequence is 15 residues long. The CDR3 sequence: CASSPGTGAGNTIYF. CDR3 bases: TGTGCCAGCAGCCCCGGAACAGGGGCTGGAAACACCATATATTTT.

As regards this clone: At the DNA level, this CDR3 is encoded by other sequences in the same sample as well. Here the CDR3 reads CSVEGGRSSYNEQFF. CDR3 in DNA: TGCAGCGTTGAAGGGGGGCGGAGCTCCTACAATGAGCAGTTCTTC. The V gene is TRBV29-1, the J gene TRBJ2-1; possibly TRBD1 for D (6 bases). Germline V gene data show CDR1 as SQVTM and CDR2 as ANQGSEA. The ends were cut back, 1 base at V and 0 bases at J, with 10 bases in the middle. This CDR3 has 15 residues.

The chain joins TRBV15 to TRBJ2-1; TRBD2 agrees at 10 bases. Per the germline V gene, CDR1 is LNHNV and CDR2 is YYDKDF (reference sequence). V gave up 1 base and J gave up 2 bases; unmatched junction bases: 2. CDR3 size: 16 residues. CDR3 region: CATSRGGLATYNEQFF. As DNA, the CDR3 is TGTGCCACCAGCAGAGGGGGACTAGCGACCTACAATGAGCAGTTCTTC.

This rearrangement joins TRBV28 to TRBJ2-7; 9 positions match TRBD1. This CDR3 is 15 amino acids long. Germline-derived CDR1 and CDR2 are MDHEN and SYDVKM. Trimming took 7 bases from V and 3 from J; bases not matched to a gene: 10. DNA for the CDR3: TGTGCCAGCACCCTGAACCGGGACAGGGACTACGAGCAGTACTTC. This sequence encodes CASTLNRDRDYEQYF.

The gene calls are TRBV6-1 and TRBJ2-5; 7 positions match TRBD1. The J call is uncertain, as TRBJ2-7 better fits the DNA end. CDR1 is MNHNS and CDR2 is SASEGT in the germline V gene. The CDR3 covers 16 residues. Here the CDR3 DNA reads TGTGCCAGCAGTGATCCCCCCAAGACAGGGTCCTACGAGCAGTACTTC. The encoded protein is CASSDPPKTGSYEQYF.

Details on this clone: In the same sample, other DNA sequences code for this CDR3. The chain couples TRBV7-9 to TRBJ1-1; no clear D gene. Germline V gene lookup returns CDR1 SEHNR and CDR2 FQNEAQ (reference sequence). The CDR3 has 13 residues. Between the trimmed V and J ends, which lost 0 bases and 4 bases, there was a span of 6 bases. CDR3 coding DNA: TGTGCCAGCAGCTTAGCGCTTGGCACTGAAGCTTTCTTT. This sequence encodes CASSLALGTEAFF. The variable domain in full, completed from reference TRBV7-9 and TRBJ1-1, reads DTGVSQNPRHKITKRGQNVTFRCDPISEHNRLYWYRQTLGQGPEFLTYFQNEAQLEKSRLLSDRFSAERPKGSFSTLEIQRTEQGDSAMYLCASSLALGTEAFFGQGTRLTVV.

This sequence joins TRBV5-1 and TRBJ2-5, with 7 bases matching TRBD2. Per germline, CDR1 SGHRS and CDR2 YFSETQ. Losses at the gene ends were 3 bases for V and 2 bases for J; bases not matched to a gene: 1. The CDR3 extends over 13 amino acids. Written as DNA, the CDR3 is TGCGCCAGCAGCTCCGGGAGGCAAGAGACCCAGTACTTC. Protein product: CASSSGRQETQYF.

V is TRBV6-5 and J is TRBJ2-5; a possible D gene is TRBD1 (6 bases). Trimming removed 2 bases at V and 5 bases at J, with 12 bases between. Germline V gene lookup returns CDR1 MNHEY and CDR2 SVGAGI. This CDR3 is built from 14 residues. CDR3 sequence reads: CASSYRGHSETQYF. The CDR3 bases are TGTGCCAGCAGTTACAGGGGACACTCGGAGACCCAGTACTTC.

This rearrangement joins TRBV28 to TRBJ1-5; D perhaps matches TRBD1 (5 bases). Trimming took off 1 base at V and 9 bases at J, with 13 bases between the two ends. The CDR3 has 14 amino acids. Germline V gives CDR1 MDHEN, CDR2 SYDVKM. DNA for the CDR3: TGTGCCAGCAGTTTATCGTCCGGGGGAGGGCCCCAGCATTTT. This encodes CASSLSSGGGPQHF. The variable domain in full, completed from reference TRBV28 and TRBJ1-5, reads DVKVTQSSRYLVKRTGEKVFLECVQDMDHENMFWYRQDPGLGLRLIYFSYDVKMKEKGDIPEGYSVSREKKERFSLILESASTNQTSMYLCASSLSSGGGPQHFGDGTRLSIL.

The chain carries TRBV27 and TRBJ1-3; a weak D match, TRBD1 (6 bases). CDR3 length: 16 amino acids. Germline V gene lookup returns CDR1 MNHEY and CDR2 SMNVEV (reference sequence). Trimming stripped 2 bases from V and 2 bases from J, with 13 bases between. In DNA form, the CDR3 reads TGTGCCAGCAGTTTAATAGGGGGGCTCGCTGGAAACACCATATATTTT. Its translation: CASSLIGGLAGNTIYF.

The genes are TRBV7-2 and TRBJ2-7, with D tentatively TRBD2 (6 bases). Trimming cost V 0 bases and J 1 base, with 16 bases left between them. This CDR3 is built from 17 residues. Per germline, CDR1 SGHTA and CDR2 FQGNSA. In DNA, the CDR3 is TGTGCCAGCAGCTTAGCACGAGTGGGGACTGAATCCTACGAGCAGTACTTC. Translation gives CASSLARVGTESYEQYF.

The rearrangement uses TRBV29-1 and TRBJ2-7; 9 positions match TRBD2. Germline loops: CDR1 SQVTM, CDR2 ANQGSEA. The J segment lost 3 bases and the V segment lost 3 bases, leaving 6 bases of the junction unmatched. The CDR3 extends over 14 amino acids. The CDR3 DNA sequence: TGCAGCGTTGAGTTAGCGGGAGAGGGCTACGAGCAGTACTTC. Its translation: CSVELAGEGYEQYF.

This rearrangement joins TRBV27 to TRBJ2-3; 8 positions match TRBD2. The CDR3 length is 17 residues. CDR1 is MNHEY, CDR2 SMNVEV, per germline (reference sequence). With V trimmed by 3 bases and J by 6 bases, 14 bases remained unmatched. CDR3 loop: CASSLLVRSSGIDTQYF. The DNA for the CDR3 is TGTGCCAGCAGTTTGCTTGTTCGGAGTAGCGGGATTGATACGCAGTATTTT.

This clone has a handful of counts. Additional DNA sequences in this sample encode the identical CDR3. This chain connects TRBV5-1 to TRBJ1-1; D gene ambiguous. CDR3 length equals 11 residues. Per germline, CDR1 SGHRS and CDR2 YFSETQ. V was clipped by 8 bases and J by 0 bases, with 5 bases between them. CDR3 coding DNA: TGCGCCAGTTCGCTGAACACTGAAGCTTTCTTT. This sequence encodes CASSLNTEAFF.

The chain uses TRBV16 and TRBJ1-4, with D uncertain. CDR1 and CDR2 from the germline V gene are KGHSY and FQNENV. V lost 3 bases and J 8 bases, leaving 19 bases between the germline ends. This CDR3 region has 16 residues. The CDR3 loop reads CASSQGIPSTNEKLFF. The CDR3 DNA reads as TGTGCCAGCAGCCAGGGGATTCCCTCAACGAACGAAAAACTGTTTTTT. The variable domain in full, completed from reference TRBV16 and TRBJ1-4, reads GEEVAQTPKHLVRGEGQKAKLYCAPIKGHSYVFWYQQVLKNEFKFLISFQNENVFDETGMPKERFSAKCLPNSPCSLEIQATKLEDSAVYFCASSQGIPSTNEKLFFGSGTQLSVL.

V usage is TRBV18 and J usage is TRBJ2-3; D remains ambiguous. With 2 bases removed from V and 2 bases from J, the gap between germline ends came to 8 bases. The CDR3 has 14 residues. Per the germline V gene, CDR1 is KGHSH and CDR2 is LQKENI. CDR3 in DNA: TGTGCCAGCTCACCAGCAGACGCCACAGATACGCAGTATTTT. It codes for CASSPADATDTQYF.

The chain couples TRBV11-2 to TRBJ1-2; D is perhaps TRBD1 (6 bases). V lost 1 base to trimming and J lost 3 bases, with 15 bases between them. The CDR3 runs to 16 residues. Germline CDR1 SGHAT, CDR2 FQNNGV. This chain's CDR3 is CASSLGGTRADYGYTF. The CDR3 DNA is TGTGCCAGCAGCTTAGGAGGGACAAGGGCCGACTATGGCTACACCTTC.

The chain couples TRBV4-1 to TRBJ2-7; TRBD2 matches 8 bases. The CDR3 covers 15 residues. Trimming at V came to 2 bases and at J to 3 bases, leaving 6 bases not matched to a gene. The germline V gene encodes CDR1 MGHRA and CDR2 YSYEKL. Here the CDR3 reads CASSQTTSVYYEQYF. CDR3 sequence (DNA): TGCGCCAGCAGCCAAACGACTAGCGTTTACTACGAGCAGTACTTC.

This clone was seen only a few times. The chain employs TRBV20-1 and TRBJ1-1, with D perhaps matching TRBD1 (6 bases). The CDR3 has 11 amino acids. V lost 6 bases and J lost 5, with 10 bases in between. CDR1 DFQATT and CDR2 SNEGSKA come from the germline V gene (reference sequence). In nucleotides, the CDR3 is TGCAGTGCGGCAACAGGGACTGAAGCTTTCTTT. Protein sequence: CSAATGTEAFF.

The CDR3 loop reads CASRNQGARGYTF. For the CDR3, the DNA is TGTGCCAGCAGAAACCAGGGAGCGAGGGGCTACACCTTC. The genes are TRBV28 and TRBJ1-2; tentatively, D is TRBD1 (5 bases). This CDR3 contains 13 residues. Trimming removed 6 bases from V and 8 bases from J, with 16 bases in between. The V gene's germline CDR1 is MDHEN and CDR2 SYDVKM.

The chain couples TRBV21-1 to TRBJ2-1; the table's D call of TRBD2 was not tested on the DNA. TRBV21-1 is designated a pseudogene. This CDR3 contains 16 residues. CDR3 sequence: CARPGLAGLTYNEQFF. CDR3 DNA: TGTGCCAGACCGGGACTAGCGGGACTCACCTACAATGAGCAGTTCTTC.